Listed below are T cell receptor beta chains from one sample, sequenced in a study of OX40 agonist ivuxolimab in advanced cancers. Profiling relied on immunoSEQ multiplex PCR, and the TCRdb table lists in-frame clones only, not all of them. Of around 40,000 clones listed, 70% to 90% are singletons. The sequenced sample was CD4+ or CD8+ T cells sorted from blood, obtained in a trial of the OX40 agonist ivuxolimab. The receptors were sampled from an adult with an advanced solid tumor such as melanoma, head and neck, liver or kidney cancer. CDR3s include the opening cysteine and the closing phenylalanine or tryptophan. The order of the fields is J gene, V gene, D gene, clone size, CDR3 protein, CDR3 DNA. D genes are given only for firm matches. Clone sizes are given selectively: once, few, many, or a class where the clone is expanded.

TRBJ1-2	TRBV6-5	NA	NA	CASSYSGSYGYTF	TGTGCCAGCAGTTACTCGGGGAGCTATGGCTACACCTTC
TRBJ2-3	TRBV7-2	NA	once	CASSLVDSFTDTQYF	TGTGCCAGCAGCTTAGTGGACAGCTTCACAGATACGCAGTATTTT
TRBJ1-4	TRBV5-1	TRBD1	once	CASSLGQGASEKLFF	TGCGCCAGCAGCCTCGGACAGGGGGCCAGTGAAAAACTGTTTTTT
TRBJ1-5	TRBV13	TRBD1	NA	CASSSRGRGQPQHF	TGTGCCAGCAGCTCCAGGGGGCGCGGTCAGCCCCAGCATTTT
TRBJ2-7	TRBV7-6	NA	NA	CASSLEVDSDEQYF	TGTGCCAGCAGCTTAGAGGTGGACTCGGACGAGCAGTACTTC
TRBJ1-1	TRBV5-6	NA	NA	CASSGRGEGTEAFF	TGTGCCAGCAGCGGCAGGGGCGAGGGGACTGAAGCTTTCTTT
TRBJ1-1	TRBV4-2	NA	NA	CASSQEYGSNTEAFF	TGTGCCAGCAGCCAAGAATACGGATCGAACACTGAAGCTTTCTTT
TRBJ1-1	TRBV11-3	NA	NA	CASSLGDTEAFF	TGTGCCAGCAGCTTAGGCGATACTGAAGCTTTCTTT
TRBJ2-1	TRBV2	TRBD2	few	CASRTSGSFYDEQFF	TGTGCCAGCAGAACTAGCGGGAGTTTCTATGATGAGCAGTTCTTC
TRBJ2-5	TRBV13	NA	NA	CASSMGRSSLETQYF	TGTGCCAGCAGCATGGGACGGAGCAGTTTAGAGACCCAGTACTTC
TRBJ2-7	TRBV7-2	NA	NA	CASSPGTSYEQYF	TGTGCCAGCAGCCCAGGGACAAGCTACGAGCAGTACTTC
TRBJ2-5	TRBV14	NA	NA	CASSQGPRTQYF	TGTGCCAGCAGCCAAGGCCCCCGGACCCAGTACTTC
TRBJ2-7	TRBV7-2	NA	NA	CASSWFTVTYEQYF	TGTGCCAGCAGCTGGTTTACAGTTACCTACGAGCAGTACTTC
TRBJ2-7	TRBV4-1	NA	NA	CASSQGVGDTYEQYF	TGCGCCAGCAGCCAAGGAGTAGGGGATACCTACGAGCAGTACTTC
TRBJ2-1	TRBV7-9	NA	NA	CASSPSSGLGFDEQFF	TGTGCCAGCAGCCCCTCGTCCGGACTCGGCTTCGATGAGCAGTTCTTC
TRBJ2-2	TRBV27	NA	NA	CASSPVALARGELFF	TGTGCCAGCAGCCCCGTGGCCCTTGCTAGGGGGGAGCTGTTTTTT
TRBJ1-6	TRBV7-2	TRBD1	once	CASGQGSNSPLHF	TGTGCCAGCGGACAGGGATCGAATTCACCCCTCCACTTT
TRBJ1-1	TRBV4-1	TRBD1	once	CASTIRTGLNTEAFF	TGCGCCAGCACCATAAGGACAGGCCTGAACACTGAAGCTTTCTTT
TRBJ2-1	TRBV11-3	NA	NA	CASSLDPRRGRNEQFF	TGTGCCAGCAGCTTAGACCCCAGGAGAGGGAGGAATGAGCAGTTCTTC
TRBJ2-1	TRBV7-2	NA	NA	CASSLLGNNEQFF	TGTGCCAGCAGCTTATTGGGCAACAATGAGCAGTTCTTC
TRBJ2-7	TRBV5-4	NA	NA	CASSFRGRTYEQYF	TGTGCCAGCAGCTTCCGCGGCAGGACCTACGAGCAGTACTTC
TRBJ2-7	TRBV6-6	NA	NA	CASSYSPSYEQYF	TGTGCCAGCAGTTACTCCCCCTCCTACGAGCAGTACTTC
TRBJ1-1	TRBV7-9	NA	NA	CASSFDWDAGNTEAFF	TGTGCCAGCAGCTTTGATTGGGACGCGGGGAACACTGAAGCTTTCTTT
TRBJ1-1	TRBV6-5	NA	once	CASSYSEAFF	TGTGCCAGCAGTTACAGTGAAGCTTTCTTT
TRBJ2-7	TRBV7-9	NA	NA	CASSLGYSYEQYF	TGTGCCAGCAGCTTAGGTTACAGTTACGAGCAGTACTTC
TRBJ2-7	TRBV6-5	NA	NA	CASSRGFWEQYF	TGTGCCAGCAGTAGGGGGTTTTGGGAGCAGTACTTC
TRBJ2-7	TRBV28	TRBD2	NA	CASSTVISSGRAYEQYF	TGTGCCAGCAGTACCGTTATATCCAGCGGGAGGGCCTACGAGCAGTACTTC
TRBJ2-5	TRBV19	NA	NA	CASSPEGATMQETQYF	TGTGCCAGTAGTCCCGAGGGAGCGACCATGCAAGAGACCCAGTACTTC
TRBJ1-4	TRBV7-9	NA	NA	CASSLGAFDEKLFF	TGTGCCAGCAGCTTAGGGGCTTTCGATGAAAAACTGTTTTTT
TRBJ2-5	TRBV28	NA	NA	CASSQAPETQYF	TGTGCCAGCAGCCAGGCCCCGGAGACCCAGTACTTC
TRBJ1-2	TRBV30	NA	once	CAWSVLGPGRNGYTF	TGTGCCTGGAGTGTACTCGGCCCGGGGAGGAATGGCTACACCTTC
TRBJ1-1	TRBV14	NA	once	CASSPVMNTEAFF	TGTGCCAGCAGCCCAGTGATGAACACTGAAGCTTTCTTT
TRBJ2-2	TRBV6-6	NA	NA	CASQATLSSNGELFF	TGTGCCAGCCAGGCGACATTATCGAGTAACGGGGAGCTGTTTTTT
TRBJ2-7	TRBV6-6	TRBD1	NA	CASSYPRDRAYEQYF	TGTGCCAGCAGTTATCCCAGGGACAGGGCATACGAGCAGTACTTC
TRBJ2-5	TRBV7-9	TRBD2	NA	CASSWGGETQYF	TGTGCCAGCAGCTGGGGGGGAGAGACCCAGTACTTC
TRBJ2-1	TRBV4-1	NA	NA	CASSQVAFIDEQFF	TGCGCCAGCAGCCAAGTGGCTTTTATCGATGAGCAGTTCTTC
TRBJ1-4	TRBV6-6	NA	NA	CASSYNVRGEKLFF	TGTGCCAGCAGTTACAACGTAAGGGGTGAAAAACTGTTTTTT
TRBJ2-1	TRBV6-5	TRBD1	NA	CASSFRDRGINEQFF	TGTGCCAGCAGTTTTCGGGACAGGGGAATAAATGAGCAGTTCTTC
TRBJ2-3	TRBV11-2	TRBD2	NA	CASSYREVASSTDTQYF	TGTGCCAGCAGCTACCGGGAGGTAGCGTCTAGCACAGATACGCAGTATTTT
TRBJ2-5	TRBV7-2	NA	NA	CASSLWSGETQYF	TGTGCCAGCAGCTTATGGTCGGGCGAGACCCAGTACTTC
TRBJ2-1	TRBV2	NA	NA	CASSEGAGTLYNEQFF	TGTGCCAGCAGTGAAGGAGCAGGAACCCTCTACAATGAGCAGTTCTTC
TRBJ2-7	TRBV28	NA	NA	CASSPPSYEQYF	TGTGCCAGCAGTCCCCCATCCTACGAGCAGTACTTC
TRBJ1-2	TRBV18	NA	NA	CASSPRKENYGYTF	TGTGCCAGCTCACCCCGGAAAGAGAACTATGGCTACACCTTC
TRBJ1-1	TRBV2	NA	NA	CASTYRKSEGYPTEAFF	TGTGCCAGCACCTACCGGAAATCGGAAGGATATCCGACTGAAGCTTTCTTT
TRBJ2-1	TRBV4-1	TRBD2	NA	CASSPTLGLAGGPEQFF	TGCGCCAGCAGCCCCACCCTAGGACTAGCGGGGGGCCCCGAACAGTTCTTC
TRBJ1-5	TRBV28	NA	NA	CASRSGEGQPQHF	TGTGCCAGCAGGTCGGGGGAAGGGCAGCCCCAGCATTTT
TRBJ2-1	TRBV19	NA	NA	CASSISGPSYNEQFF	TGTGCCAGTAGTATCAGCGGCCCCTCCTACAATGAGCAGTTCTTC
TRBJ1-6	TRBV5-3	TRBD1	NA	CARSLGGQGLSSYNSPLHF	TGTGCCAGAAGCTTGGGAGGACAGGGCCTGAGCTCCTATAATTCACCCCTCCACTTT
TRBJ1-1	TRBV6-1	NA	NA	CASSARAQNTEAFF	TGTGCCAGCAGTGCTAGGGCCCAGAACACTGAAGCTTTCTTT
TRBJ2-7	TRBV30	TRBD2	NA	CAWSYTGTIALF	TGTGCCTGGAGCTACACCGGGACTATCGCCCTCTTC
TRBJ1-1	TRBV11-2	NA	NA	CASSLGPNTEAFF	TGTGCCAGCAGCTTAGGGCCGAACACTGAAGCTTTCTTT
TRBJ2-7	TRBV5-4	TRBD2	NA	CASSQGSGRQLYEQYF	TGTGCCAGCAGCCAAGGAAGCGGGAGGCAACTCTACGAGCAGTACTTC